The 18 T cell receptor beta chains presented below share a single source sample, sequenced in a study of shared clonotypes between healthy human individuals. Sequenced by immunoSEQ multiplex PCR; TCRdb stores in-frame clones only, minus some. The sample lists 1.6 million or so clones, 96% occurring once. The source material was naive CD4+ T cells sorted from blood. Subset reported: CD45RA+ positively selected. Receptors originate from a man aged 30 to 45 in good health.

V is TRBV7-2 and J is TRBJ1-2; D perhaps matches TRBD1 (6 bases). The germline V gene encodes CDR1 SGHTA and CDR2 FQGNSA. V was shortened by 5 bases and J by 8 bases, with 21 bases between the two germline ends. This CDR3 region has 15 residues. The CDR3 reads CASSLREQGKKGYTF. The DNA for the CDR3 is TGTGCCAGCAGCCTACGGGAACAGGGAAAGAAGGGCTACACCTTC.

V usage is TRBV9 and J usage is TRBJ2-3; D remains ambiguous. V lost 2 bases and J lost 2, with 3 bases in between. Germline V gene sequence: CDR1 SGDLS, CDR2 YYNGEE. The CDR3 extends over 12 amino acids. The CDR3 sequence: CASSVYTDTQYF. CDR3 DNA sequence: TGTGCCAGCAGCGTTTACACAGATACGCAGTATTTT. The full variable domain, completed using reference TRBV9 and TRBJ2-3, is DSGVTQTPKHLITATGQRVTLRCSPRSGDLSVYWYQQSLDQGLQFLIQYYNGEERAKGNILERFSAQQFPDLHSELNLSSLELGDSALYFCASSVYTDTQYFGPGTRLTVL.

This chain joins TRBV6-1 and TRBJ1-1; D is ambiguous. The CDR3 covers 14 residues. V lost 2 bases to trimming and J lost 11 bases, with 18 bases between them. From germline, CDR1 is MNHNS and CDR2 SASEGT. Here the CDR3 DNA reads TGTGCCAGCAGTGAACCCGCAGTGGTATATGTGGCTTTCTTT. Amino acids: CASSEPAVVYVAFF.

The J gene is TRBJ1-3, the V gene TRBV2, with D tentatively TRBD1 (6 bases). The CDR3 consists of 16 residues. Deletions cut 3 bases from V and 0 bases from J, with 12 bases between. Germline values: CDR1 SNHLY, CDR2 FYNNEI. Written as DNA, the CDR3 is TGTGCCAGCAGTGACTCGACAGGCCGCTCTGGAAACACCATATATTTT. As protein: CASSDSTGRSGNTIYF.

Details on this clone: This CDR3 is also generated by other DNA sequences in the sample. The V gene is TRBV18, the J gene TRBJ2-5; D remains ambiguous. The CDR3 consists of 12 residues. Trimming left V 1 base short and J 5 bases short, with 5 bases between. Germline V gene lookup returns CDR1 KGHSH and CDR2 LQKENI. The chain's CDR3 is CASSPLAETQYF. For the CDR3, the DNA is TGTGCCAGCTCACCACTGGCGGAGACCCAGTACTTC.

This clone was observed once. This chain links TRBV2 with TRBJ2-3; tentative D call: TRBD2 (6 bases). Trimming left V 8 bases short and J 1 base short, with 13 bases between. The CDR3 covers 14 residues. Germline CDR1 is SNHLY and CDR2 is FYNNEI. The CDR3 sequence is CASDLERGTDTQYF. DNA for the CDR3: TGTGCCAGCGACCTTGAGCGGGGCACAGATACGCAGTATTTT.

J is TRBJ2-3 and V is TRBV19, with a tentative D call TRBD2 (6 bases). V lost 6 bases to trimming and J lost 2 bases, with 12 bases between them. The germline V gene has CDR1 LNHDA and CDR2 SQIVND (reference sequence). CDR3 length: 14 amino acids. The CDR3 reads CASRGLDYTDTQYF. In DNA, the CDR3 is TGTGCCAGTAGGGGCCTGGACTACACAGATACGCAGTATTTT.

The chain employs TRBV30 and TRBJ2-7; 7 bases line up with TRBD1. This CDR3 is 16 amino acids long. J lost 6 bases, V lost 1 base, and 15 bases had no gene match. The germline V gene has CDR1 GTSNPN and CDR2 SVGIG (reference sequence). The CDR3 nucleotides read TGTGCCTGGAGTGACGCGTGGGGACAGAGGTACTTCGAGCAGTACTTC. Amino acid sequence: CAWSDAWGQRYFEQYF.

The genes are TRBV7-9 and TRBJ1-4; unclear D gene. V dropped 5 bases and J dropped 0 bases, with 10 bases sitting between them. Germline V CDR1 and CDR2: SEHNR, FQNEAQ (reference sequence). CDR3 size: 15 residues. This chain's CDR3 is CASSRSGATNEKLFF. CDR3 bases: TGTGCCAGCAGCCGCTCCGGGGCAACTAATGAAAAACTGTTTTTT. Filled out from reference TRBV7-9 and TRBJ1-4, the complete variable domain reads DTGVSQNPRHKITKRGQNVTFRCDPISEHNRLYWYRQTLGQGPEFLTYFQNEAQLEKSRLLSDRFSAERPKGSFSTLEIQRTEQGDSAMYLCASSRSGATNEKLFFGSGTQLSVL.

The chain uses TRBV23-1 and TRBJ1-5; TRBD1 is a possible D gene (6 bases). TRBV23-1 is designated an ORF whose function remains uncertain. The CDR3 has 14 amino acids. Trimming shortened V by 1 base and J by 7 bases, and 11 bases separated the two germline ends. The CDR3 DNA reads TGCGCCAGCAGTCAATGGGGGGCAAACCAGCCCCAGCATTTT. Protein: CASSQWGANQPQHF.

This chain links TRBV29-1 with TRBJ2-5; D is undetermined. The CDR3 is 14 amino acids. CDR1 SQVTM and CDR2 ANQGSEA come from the germline V gene. V lost 4 bases and J 0 bases, leaving 12 bases between the germline ends. This CDR3 is CSVAVQHHQETQYF. CDR3 nucleotides: TGCAGCGTTGCCGTTCAACACCACCAAGAGACCCAGTACTTC.

CDR3 coding DNA: TGTGCCAGCTCACCACCCAACTTGACAGGGGGCAGGGGGTTTCGGCAGTTCTTC. It codes for CASSPPNLTGGRGFRQFF. This chain joins TRBV18 and TRBJ2-1; 10 bases line up with TRBD1. J lost 12 bases, V lost 0 bases, and 17 bases had no gene match. The CDR3 is made up of 18 amino acids. Germline V gene sequence: CDR1 KGHSH, CDR2 LQKENI.

The CDR3 protein is CASSRGADNYGYTF. The CDR3 DNA follows: TGTGCCAGCAGCCGGGGGGCCGACAACTATGGCTACACCTTC. The rearrangement links TRBV9 to TRBJ1-2; D may be TRBD1 (6 bases). The CDR3 spans 14 residues. The V and J ends lost 4 bases and 2 bases respectively, with 12 bases between them. Germline-derived CDR1 and CDR2 are SGDLS and YYNGEE.

This rearrangement joins TRBV18 to TRBJ2-7, with 10 bases fitting TRBD2. Germline lookup yields CDR1 KGHSH and CDR2 LQKENI. There are 16 residues in the CDR3. J was trimmed by 1 base and V by 2 bases; bases with no gene match: 5. The DNA of the CDR3 is TGTGCCAGCTCACCATACGCAGCGGGAGGGTCCTACGAGCAGTACTTC. Translated: CASSPYAAGGSYEQYF.

The CDR3 DNA sequence: TGCGCCAGCAGTGAGCCGGGGACTAGCGGGTACAATGAGCAGTTCTTC. It is translated as CASSEPGTSGYNEQFF. The V gene is TRBV10-2, the J gene TRBJ2-1, with TRBD2 identical over 12 bases. CDR3 size: 16 residues. Germline values: CDR1 WSHSY, CDR2 SAAADI. Trimming removed 2 bases from V and 4 bases from J; junction bases left unmatched: 3.

The rearrangement uses TRBV19 and TRBJ2-2, with D perhaps TRBD2 (6 bases). Deletions cut 10 bases from V and 2 bases from J, with 17 bases between. CDR3 length: 15 residues. In germline, CDR1 is LNHDA, CDR2 SQIVND (reference sequence). As DNA, the CDR3 is TGTGCCACATACATGGGGGGTAAAAACACCGGGGAGCTGTTTTTT. It codes for CATYMGGKNTGELFF.

The J gene is TRBJ2-6, the V gene TRBV9; tentatively, D is TRBD1 (5 bases). CDR3 length: 19 amino acids. The germline V and J ends were trimmed by 4 bases and 0 bases, with 20 bases remaining between them. The germline V gene has CDR1 SGDLS and CDR2 YYNGEE. The CDR3, as DNA: TGTGCCAGCAGCCAGTGGAAGACAGCCACCCTCTCTGGGGCCAACGTCCTGACTTTC. Encoded protein: CASSQWKTATLSGANVLTF. Full variable domain (missing parts from reference TRBV9 and TRBJ2-6): DSGVTQTPKHLITATGQRVTLRCSPRSGDLSVYWYQQSLDQGLQFLIQYYNGEERAKGNILERFSAQQFPDLHSELNLSSLELGDSALYFCASSQWKTATLSGANVLTFGAGSRLTVL.

This chain uses TRBV28 with TRBJ2-1, with a possible D match to TRBD2 (5 bases). The CDR3 runs to 16 residues. Germline-derived CDR1 and CDR2 are MDHEN and SYDVKM. V was trimmed by 2 bases and J by 8 bases, leaving 19 bases between them. Here the CDR3 DNA reads TGTGCCAGCAGTTTAGCGGACTGGCGTGCTTCGGATGAGCAGTTCTTC. It yields the protein CASSLADWRASDEQFF.